Below, 16 T cell receptor beta chains from the same sample are listed, as sequenced in a study of control samples from healthy donors and cancer patients. TCRdb's copy holds only in-frame clones and misses some; the assay was immunoSEQ multiplex PCR. The table has around 200,000 clones, just under 95% seen once. Input material: blood. These receptors were obtained from a man between 18 and 29 years old in good health.

This chain uses TRBV27 with TRBJ2-3; 10 bases map to TRBD1. This CDR3 spans 15 amino acids. Germline V CDR1 and CDR2: MNHEY, SMNVEV (reference sequence). Trimming at V came to 5 bases and at J to 3 bases, leaving 5 bases not matched to a gene. The CDR3 loop reads CASSTRTGGTDTQYF. CDR3 bases: TGTGCCAGCAGTACCAGGACAGGGGGGACAGATACGCAGTATTTT.

The chain combines TRBV5-1 with TRBJ2-5; D uncertain. In germline, CDR1 is SGHRS, CDR2 YFSETQ. The CDR3 has 12 residues. V was clipped by 0 bases and J by 5 bases, with 5 bases between them. The CDR3 nucleotides are TGCGCCAGCAGCTTGGATCGGGAGACCCAGTACTTC. Its protein product is CASSLDRETQYF.

This chain uses TRBV5-8 with TRBJ2-7; tentative D call: TRBD1 (5 bases). The CDR3 contains 13 residues. The ends were cut back, 4 bases at V and 6 bases at J, with 14 bases in the middle. Germline-derived CDR1 and CDR2 are SGHTS and YDEGEE. The CDR3 loop is CASSPLADSEQYF. CDR3 DNA sequence: TGTGCCAGCAGCCCCTTGGCCGACAGCGAGCAGTACTTC.

V and J are TRBV5-4 and TRBJ2-1; unclear D gene. V lost 4 bases and J 0 bases, leaving 8 bases between the germline ends. The germline gives CDR1 SGHNT, CDR2 YYREEE (reference sequence). The CDR3 runs 14 residues. The CDR3 coding sequence is TGTGCCAGCAGCGAGACGAGCTCCTACAATGAGCAGTTCTTC. Its translation is CASSETSSYNEQFF.

This clone was detected only once. The V gene is TRBV14, the J gene TRBJ1-2, with D hard to call. Germline assignment: CDR1 SGHDN and CDR2 FVKESK. Trimming left V 1 base short and J 6 bases short, with 12 bases between. The CDR3 is made up of 14 amino acids. CDR3 sequence: CASSQVKGLDGYTF. The CDR3 region has the DNA TGTGCCAGCAGCCAAGTCAAGGGATTGGATGGCTACACCTTC.

The genes are TRBV7-9 and TRBJ1-6; D gene uncertain. The CDR3 runs to 14 residues. V lost 6 bases, J lost 2 bases, and 8 bases lay in between. From germline, CDR1 is SEHNR and CDR2 FQNEAQ (reference sequence). CDR3 residues: CASSQTTYNSPLHF. For the CDR3, the DNA is TGTGCCAGCAGTCAGACGACCTATAATTCACCCCTCCACTTT.

This sequence joins TRBV4-2 and TRBJ2-5; 11 bases line up with TRBD2. This CDR3 is built from 16 residues. The V gene end was trimmed by 4 bases and the J gene end by 2 bases; junction bases not matched to a gene: 6. CDR1 LGHNA and CDR2 YNFKEQ come from the germline V gene. Written as DNA, the CDR3 is TGTGCCAGCAGCCTCACTAGCGGGGGAGAGCAAGAGACCCAGTACTTC. Protein: CASSLTSGGEQETQYF.

This chain joins TRBV5-1 and TRBJ1-3; D is perhaps TRBD1 (6 bases). Per the germline V gene, CDR1 is SGHRS and CDR2 is YFSETQ. The CDR3 has 15 amino acids. V was cut by 1 base and J by 0 bases, with 8 bases left in between. The chain's CDR3 is CASSLTGFSGNTIYF. As DNA, the CDR3 is TGCGCCAGCAGCTTGACAGGGTTCTCTGGAAACACCATATATTTT.

V gene TRBV18 combines with J gene TRBJ2-3; D unclear. The CDR3 sequence is 14 residues long. V gave up 0 bases and J gave up 2 bases, with 6 bases separating them. CDR1 is KGHSH, CDR2 LQKENI, per germline. The CDR3 loop reads CASSPPWVTDTQYF. The CDR3 coding sequence is TGTGCCAGCTCACCACCGTGGGTCACAGATACGCAGTATTTT.

V usage is TRBV28 and J usage is TRBJ1-5; possible D gene TRBD1, 5 bases. The length of the CDR3 is 15 residues. Trimming removed 5 bases from V and 2 bases from J, with 13 bases in between. Germline-derived CDR1 and CDR2 are MDHEN and SYDVKM. This CDR3 is CASSPGWDGNQPQHF. The CDR3 DNA reads as TGTGCCAGCAGTCCCGGGTGGGACGGCAATCAGCCCCAGCATTTT.

Turning to this clone: This sample also contains other DNA sequences that code for the same CDR3. The V call is TRBV5-1, the J call TRBJ1-2; weak D call: TRBD1 (6 bases). The germline CDR1 and CDR2 sequences are SGHRS and YFSETQ. The CDR3 extends over 19 amino acids. V lost 4 bases, J lost 0 bases, and 25 bases lay in between. CDR3 protein: CASSPRFPLTGATNYGYTF. In nucleotides, the CDR3 is TGCGCCAGCAGCCCCCGCTTCCCTTTGACAGGAGCAACTAACTATGGCTACACCTTC.

The chain couples TRBV10-2 to TRBJ2-5; 12 bases agree with TRBD2. V shed 10 bases and J 2 bases; nucleotides not matched to a gene: 8. The CDR3 extends over 15 amino acids. Germline CDR1 WSHSY, CDR2 SAAADI. CDR3 residues: CATRTSGVGQETQYF. The CDR3 coding sequence is TGCGCCACGAGGACTAGCGGGGTCGGACAAGAGACCCAGTACTTC.

The chain has TRBV6-5 and TRBJ1-3; D unclear. The CDR3 sequence is 16 residues long. V lost 0 bases and J 0 bases, leaving 9 bases between the germline ends. The germline gives CDR1 MNHEY, CDR2 SVGAGI. In DNA form, the CDR3 reads TGTGCCAGCAGTTACTCTCGCAGGAACTCTGGAAACACCATATATTTT. Its protein product is CASSYSRRNSGNTIYF.

J is TRBJ2-7 and V is TRBV27, with TRBD1 as a possible D gene (6 bases). With 5 bases removed from V and 2 bases from J, the gap between germline ends came to 7 bases. This CDR3 is 12 amino acids long. Germline V gene lookup returns CDR1 MNHEY and CDR2 SMNVEV (reference sequence). The CDR3, as DNA: TGTGCCAGCAGTACAGGGACCTACGAGCAGTACTTC. Translation: CASSTGTYEQYF.

The chain carries TRBV19 and TRBJ1-5; 7 nucleotides agree with TRBD1. Losses at the gene ends were 6 bases for V and 0 bases for J; bases not matched to a gene: 14. The CDR3 extends over 18 amino acids. CDR1 and CDR2 (germline): LNHDA, SQIVND (reference sequence). The CDR3 sequence is CASSRGQALSYSNQPQHF. The CDR3 nucleotides read TGTGCCAGTAGCCGCGGACAGGCCTTATCCTATAGCAATCAGCCCCAGCATTTT.

This clone was observed once. The V gene is TRBV6-2 or TRBV6-3, the J gene TRBJ1-5, with D hard to call. V lost 6 bases to trimming and J lost 4 bases, with 10 bases between them. The germline V gene has CDR1 MNHEY and CDR2 SVGEGT. The CDR3 is 13 residues long. In DNA, the CDR3 is TGTGCCAGCAGCCTGGACGGGAATCAGCCCCAGCATTTT. It specifies CASSLDGNQPQHF.